This T cell receptor (beta chain) emerged from a study of cytomegalovirus exposure and HLA in healthy donors. Primers for the PCR totalled 60 Vbeta and 13 Jbeta. Only in-frame clones appear in the TCRdb table, and some are missing; sequencing was by immunoSEQ multiplex PCR. The sample gives roughly 200,000 clones, about four fifths of which show up once; 2.9% is in the top ten. V shed 4 bases, J shed 2 bases, and the junction held 2 bases outside the gene matches. The germline V gene has CDR1 SGHNT and CDR2 YYREEE (reference sequence). This CDR3 contains 13 residues. The receptor was derived from a female donor in good health and CMV-seronegative. The sequenced material came from PBMCs. The chain has TRBV5-4 and TRBJ2-7; 8 bases align to TRBD1. For the CDR3, the DNA is TGTGCCAGCAGCCAACAGGGGGCCTACGAGCAGTACTTC. It specifies CASSQQGAYEQYF. Looking up the rest from reference TRBV5-4 and TRBJ2-7 gives the full variable domain: ETGVTQSPTHLIKTRGQQVTLRCSSQSGHNTVSWYQQALGQGPQFIFQYYREEENGRGNFPPRFSGLQFPNYSSELNVNALELDDSALYLCASSQQGAYEQYFGPGTRLTVT.